The 12 T cell receptor beta chains below come from one sample, sequenced in a study of T-cell memory formation after mild COVID-19 (dated by TCRdb to the early 2020s). Libraries were constructed by 5' RACE. Sequencing relied on an Illumina NovaSeq 6000. The public reads were reanalyzed by TCRdb: fastp trimming at Q25, MiXCR alignment, in-frame beta chains only. Records with the same CDR3 protein are collapsed into one entry carrying the most frequent genes and DNA. Present in this sample are 150,000 to 200,000 distinct CDR3 sequences, approximately 10% of which were seen just once. The top ten clonotypes cover approximately 4% of the sample. Sequences were obtained from PBMCs or a T cell subset sorted from them (not recorded which). The receptors stem from a man between 18 and 35 years old who had mild COVID-19 (a few samples of this study predate the infection). The sample titles of this study are shuffled in the database, so cell type and time point are left out; the donor was told from shared clones.

This chain connects TRBV12-3 or TRBV12-4 to TRBJ2-1; no clear D. The CDR3 is 11 amino acids. Trimming took 2 bases from V and 9 from J, leaving 5 bases between them. CDR3 residues: CASSLLSEQFF. As DNA, the CDR3 is TGTGCCAGCAGTTTACTAAGTGAGCAGTTCTTC.

This clonotype was recorded at least ten times. The rearrangement links TRBV28 to TRBJ2-7, with D possibly being TRBD1 (5 bases). There are 14 residues in the CDR3. Trimming left V 5 bases short and J 4 bases short, with 15 bases between. Germline V gives CDR1 MDHEN, CDR2 SYDVKM. The CDR3 sequence is CASSQTAAEYEQYV. CDR3 nucleotide sequence: TGTGCCAGCAGTCAGACAGCTGCCGAATACGAGCAGTACGTC.

This sequence joins TRBV4-2 and TRBJ1-2, with 9 bases aligning to TRBD1. Per germline, CDR1 LGHNA and CDR2 YNFKEQ. V lost 3 bases and J lost 1; bases outside the gene matches: 15. The length of the CDR3 is 19 residues. The CDR3 spells CASSQRKGQGLVLNYGYTF. The DNA for the CDR3 is TGTGCCAGCAGCCAGCGAAAGGGACAGGGACTAGTTCTTAACTATGGCTACACCTTC.

The chain combines TRBV4-1 with TRBJ2-3; the D is unclear. The CDR3 runs to 16 residues. V lost 10 bases and J 0 bases, leaving 20 bases between the germline ends. The germline gives CDR1 MGHRA, CDR2 YSYEKL. CDR3 bases: TGCGCCACCTCCCGAGAATACTCACCTAGCACAGATACGCAGTATTTT. Protein sequence: CATSREYSPSTDTQYF.

The gene calls are TRBV5-1 and TRBJ1-1, with D perhaps TRBD1 (6 bases). Per the germline V gene, CDR1 is SGHRS and CDR2 is YFSETQ. This CDR3 comprises 12 residues. V lost 0 bases and J lost 11, with 11 bases in between. In DNA form, the CDR3 reads TGCGCCAGCAGCTTGGAAGGGGGACGGGCTTTCTTT. Protein: CASSLEGGRAFF.

The V and J genes are TRBV27 and TRBJ2-2; D is perhaps TRBD2 (5 bases). The CDR3 extends over 17 amino acids. Trimming pared 3 bases from V and 0 bases from J, leaving 14 bases between. The germline gives CDR1 MNHEY, CDR2 SMNVEV (reference sequence). CDR3 in DNA: TGTGCCAGCAGTTTGTTTGGACTTGAACCGAACACCGGGGAGCTGTTTTTT. It codes for CASSLFGLEPNTGELFF.

This clonotype was seen at least ten times. The chain joins TRBV6-6 to TRBJ2-5, with D possibly TRBD2 on 5 matching bases. CDR1 and CDR2 (germline): MNHNY, SVGAGI (reference sequence). The CDR3 extends over 13 amino acids. V shed 4 bases and J shed 4 bases, with 10 bases lying between them. The CDR3 sequence: CASSSGDRETQYF. In DNA form, the CDR3 reads TGTGCCAGCAGTTCCGGGGATAGAGAGACCCAGTACTTC.

This clonotype was detected ten times or more. For the CDR3, the DNA is TGCGCCAGCAGCTTGGGAGACAGGGGGTCTGGTGAAAAACTGTTTTTT. Its translation: CASSLGDRGSGEKLFF. V and J are TRBV5-1 and TRBJ1-4; 9 bases match TRBD1. V trimming: 0 bases; J trimming: 7 bases; junction bases outside the gene matches: 7. There are 16 residues in the CDR3. CDR1 is SGHRS, CDR2 YFSETQ, per germline.

This clonotype has only one observation. The gene calls are TRBV20-1 and TRBJ1-2, with 8 bases matching TRBD1. Germline lookup yields CDR1 DFQATT and CDR2 SNEGSKA (reference sequence). V shed 6 bases, J shed 4 bases, and the junction held 1 base outside the gene matches. The CDR3 is 11 amino acids. CDR3 sequence (DNA): TGCAGTGCGGGGACAGGCTATGGCTACACCTTC. This sequence encodes CSAGTGYGYTF.

This chain connects TRBV19 to TRBJ2-3; possibly TRBD2 for D (6 bases). This CDR3 has 15 amino acids. CDR1 and CDR2 from the germline V gene are LNHDA and SQIVND (reference sequence). Trimming cost V 2 bases and J 2 bases, with 11 bases left between them. The CDR3 DNA sequence: TGTGCCAGTAGTATAAGTCGGGGGACCACAGATACGCAGTATTTT. As protein: CASSISRGTTDTQYF.

This chain joins TRBV5-1 and TRBJ2-1; D unresolved. In germline, CDR1 is SGHRS, CDR2 YFSETQ. The CDR3 contains 11 residues. Trimming stripped 3 bases from V and 12 bases from J, with 10 bases between. The CDR3 loop is CASSSSSWQFF. As DNA, the CDR3 is TGCGCCAGCAGCTCAAGTAGCTGGCAGTTCTTC.

The V gene is TRBV5-1, the J gene TRBJ2-7; D is uncertain. The germline CDR1 and CDR2 sequences are SGHRS and YFSETQ. Trimming removed 4 bases at V and 5 bases at J, with 16 bases between. This CDR3 region has 14 residues. The CDR3 nucleotides are TGCGCCAGCAGCCAAAACGCAGGTAGGGACGAGCAGTACTTC. Translation gives CASSQNAGRDEQYF.